Listed below are T cell receptor beta chains from one sample, sequenced in a study of blood T cell repertoires in COVID-19. Measured with immunoSEQ multiplex PCR; TCRdb has only the in-frame clones, and not every one. The repertoire holds 180,000 or so clones, with 87% as singletons. The sequenced material came from PBMCs or T cells enriched from blood (not recorded which). All receptors derive from a human donor with acute COVID-19. The donor label of this sample is uncertain. The conserved cysteine and the conserved F or W are not part of the CDR3 here.

v_call: TRBV3-1/TRBV3-2; cdr3_aa: ASSQDLTRSHEQY
v_call: TRBV27; cdr3_aa: ASTRLAHNEQF
v_call: TRBV27; cdr3_aa: ASSSTANYGYT
v_call: TRBV19; cdr3_aa: ASSIGTGSDTQY
v_call: TRBV7-9; cdr3_aa: ASSPGGQLYEQY
v_call: TRBV20-1; cdr3_aa: SASLSGNTEAF
v_call: TRBV12-3/TRBV12-4; cdr3_aa: ASSFRGYYEQY
v_call: TRBV2; cdr3_aa: ASSAPTAETQY
v_call: TRBV7-7; cdr3_aa: ASSPGTYNEQF
v_call: TRBV5-1; cdr3_aa: ASSFTHDLSPGEAF
v_call: TRBV30; cdr3_aa: AWSVPTWRDNSPLH
v_call: TRBV24-1; cdr3_aa: ATSDLQGSGGNTDTQY
v_call: TRBV4-1; cdr3_aa: ASSQGEAGLKNIQY
v_call: TRBV7-2; cdr3_aa: ASSLTQTGGDYGYT
v_call: TRBV5-4; cdr3_aa: ASRRDSEAF
v_call: TRBV4-1; cdr3_aa: ASSQGGGTSNQPQH
v_call: TRBV27; cdr3_aa: ASSWDRDSPLH
v_call: TRBV10-3; cdr3_aa: AISAVADTQY
v_call: TRBV6-1; cdr3_aa: ASSERSGVHNEQF
v_call: TRBV5-4; cdr3_aa: ASSTILSTDTQY
v_call: TRBV7-2; cdr3_aa: ASSARQGRGNYGYT
v_call: TRBV27; cdr3_aa: ASSLTGTNYGYT
v_call: TRBV2; cdr3_aa: ASRGLAGQETQY
v_call: TRBV7-9; cdr3_aa: ASSSGLNRGRDGYT
v_call: TRBV4-3; cdr3_aa: ASSQGFDTVGEKLF
v_call: TRBV19; cdr3_aa: ASSAGYRRISGNTIY
v_call: TRBV12-3/TRBV12-4; cdr3_aa: ASSRTPNTEAF
v_call: TRBV24-1; cdr3_aa: ATSDSGDRKRCYEQY
v_call: TRBV19; cdr3_aa: ASSIDQGNNSPLH
v_call: TRBV7-3; cdr3_aa: ASSLKSRGTDPADYGYT
v_call: TRBV11-2; cdr3_aa: ASSPMGRPLYEQY
v_call: TRBV6-5; cdr3_aa: ATTRTGYRVEQY
v_call: TRBV9; cdr3_aa: ASSVALQNTDTQY
v_call: TRBV29-1; cdr3_aa: SVGGQVYGYT
v_call: TRBV18; cdr3_aa: ASSSQGVREPQH
v_call: TRBV6-5; cdr3_aa: ASRLVREGGEQY
v_call: TRBV7-9; cdr3_aa: ASSFDQGAGGNQPQH
v_call: TRBV9; cdr3_aa: ASSVTWGAGRLSTDTQY
v_call: TRBV29-1; cdr3_aa: SVEEASNTGELF
v_call: TRBV19; cdr3_aa: ASSIGSGGAKNEQF
v_call: TRBV13; cdr3_aa: ASSLWGDAKNIQY
v_call: TRBV2; cdr3_aa: ASSGGQTSYNEQF
v_call: TRBV7-2; cdr3_aa: ASSLRDSFYEQY
v_call: TRBV6-4; cdr3_aa: ASSESFRRGQKGTYNEQF
v_call: TRBV9; cdr3_aa: ASSPGTSGKLF
v_call: TRBV6-5; cdr3_aa: ASGLTGERDTQY
v_call: TRBV5-7; cdr3_aa: ASSLNRDRDSNEKLF
v_call: TRBV5-1; cdr3_aa: ASSLRQGAYEQY
v_call: TRBV5-1; cdr3_aa: ASSFRGRGATDTQY
v_call: TRBV9; cdr3_aa: ASSVDWDRLTNEQF
v_call: TRBV19; cdr3_aa: ASSRRAEGGEQF
v_call: TRBV30; cdr3_aa: ALGQNFEAF
v_call: TRBV5-5; cdr3_aa: ASSLGRGNNSPLH